This TCR beta chain was profiled in a study of cytomegalovirus exposure and HLA in healthy donors. General study points: More clonal expansion characterized HLA-associated TCR beta chains than equally common others in a later analysis.

The ends were cut back, 4 bases at V and 3 bases at J, with 17 bases in the middle. Germline CDR1 reads SGDLS; CDR2 reads YYNGEE. The CDR3 runs to 15 residues. A word on this clone: Its antigen is unknown.

PCR used 60 Vbeta primers and 13 Jbeta primers. Clones were read by immunoSEQ multiplex PCR, and TCRdb kept only the in-frame ones, dropping some. The table shows about 160,000 clones, with 65% to 85% occurring only once. The chain links TRBV9 to TRBJ2-7; D might be TRBD2 (6 bases). This TCR derives from a woman aged 25 to 39 in good health and CMV-seropositive. What was sequenced was PBMCs. CDR3 DNA sequence: TGTGCCAGCAGCCTATTCCCCGGGAGTCACTACGAGCAGTACTTC. Its protein is CASSLFPGSHYEQYF.